Presented here are 18 T cell receptor beta chains from one specimen sequenced in a study of blood T cell repertoires in COVID-19. The protocol was immunoSEQ multiplex PCR, while the TCRdb copy is restricted to in-frame clones and leaves out a portion. This table holds over 200,000 clones, nearly 90% found once. Source material: PBMCs or T cells enriched from blood (not recorded which). Every receptor here comes from a man aged 25 to 40 who had been exposed to COVID-19.

This clone was observed once. V usage is TRBV19 and J usage is TRBJ1-5, with D unresolved. Per the germline V gene, CDR1 is LNHDA and CDR2 is SQIVND (reference sequence). The CDR3 loop spans 15 amino acids. The CDR3 DNA sequence: TGTACCCCGGGAACAGCCCGGGTGCGCAATCAGCCCCAGCATTTT. Protein product: CTPGTARVRNQPQHF.

The chain is built from TRBV19 and TRBJ1-1; D possibly corresponds to TRBD1 (5 bases). Per germline, CDR1 LNHDA and CDR2 SQIVND (reference sequence). This CDR3 has 15 residues. With 9 bases removed from V and 5 bases from J, the gap between germline ends came to 22 bases. The CDR3 coding sequence is TGTGCCAGCATCTCGATGGGGGGAATCTGGACTGAAGCTTTCTTT. Translating it yields CASISMGGIWTEAFF.

J is TRBJ1-4 and V is TRBV4-3, with D hard to call. The CDR3 totals 15 residues. Trimming shortened V by 4 bases and J by 4 bases, and 13 bases separated the two germline ends. The V gene's germline CDR1 is LGHNA and CDR2 YSLEER. The CDR3 DNA sequence: TGCGCCAGCAGCCCATTTCGGCGGGGTAATGAAAAACTGTTTTTT. It translates to CASSPFRRGNEKLFF.

The CDR3 region has the DNA TGCGCCAGCAGCCCTGGGACAGAAACCACCGGGGAGCTGTTTTTT. Translation gives CASSPGTETTGELFF. The chain combines TRBV4-1 with TRBJ2-2; 7 nucleotides line up with TRBD1. This CDR3 has 15 residues. J gave up 4 bases and V 4 bases, and 6 bases lay outside the gene matches. Germline V gene lookup returns CDR1 MGHRA and CDR2 YSYEKL.

This clone was seen just once. The V and J genes are TRBV29-1 and TRBJ1-4; 7 positions match TRBD1. V was clipped by 6 bases and J by 3 bases; unmatched bases: 4. The CDR3 totals 13 residues. Germline V lookup: CDR1 SQVTM, CDR2 ANQGSEA. In nucleotides, the CDR3 is TGCAGCGTGGCCGGGACAGCTAATGAAAAACTGTTTTTT. Protein product: CSVAGTANEKLFF. Full variable domain (outside the CDR3, taken from reference TRBV29-1 and TRBJ1-4): SAVISQKPSRDICQRGTSLTIQCQVDSQVTMMFWYRQQPGQSLTLIATANQGSEATYESGFVIDKFPISRPNLTFSTLTVSNMSPEDSSIYLCSVAGTANEKLFFGSGTQLSVL.

The rearrangement links TRBV5-6 to TRBJ2-1, with D possibly TRBD2 on 5 matching bases. Germline values: CDR1 SGHDT, CDR2 YYEEEE. The CDR3 is 15 residues long. Trimming removed 0 bases at V and 6 bases at J, with 13 bases between. CDR3 nucleotide sequence: TGTGCCAGCAGCTTGGGGGCGGGCGGCAGCAATGAGCAGTTCTTC. This gives the protein CASSLGAGGSNEQFF.

The chain employs TRBV2 and TRBJ1-1; D perhaps matches TRBD1 (6 bases). The CDR3 spans 11 residues. V gave up 5 bases and J gave up 12 bases, with 13 bases separating them. The germline V gene has CDR1 SNHLY and CDR2 FYNNEI. This CDR3 reads CASSRTVTTFF. The CDR3 nucleotides are TGTGCCAGCAGTAGGACAGTGACAACTTTCTTT.

V gene TRBV19 combines with J gene TRBJ1-4; D uncertain. The V end was cut by 6 bases, the J end by 1 base, with 18 bases between. The CDR3 spans 17 residues. Germline assignment: CDR1 LNHDA and CDR2 SQIVND (reference sequence). The CDR3, as DNA: TGTGCCAGTAGCCCAAGGGTCTGGAGGGAAACTAATGAAAAACTGTTTTTT. It encodes CASSPRVWRETNEKLFF.

This chain links TRBV5-5 with TRBJ2-3; the match to TRBD2 covers 8 bases. From germline, CDR1 is SGHKS and CDR2 YYEKEE (reference sequence). J lost 0 bases, V lost 4 bases, and 4 bases had no gene match. This CDR3 comprises 15 residues. The CDR3 loop is CASSQIAGSTDTQYF. The CDR3 DNA is TGTGCCAGCAGCCAGATAGCGGGGAGCACAGATACGCAGTATTTT.

This rearrangement joins TRBV5-1 to TRBJ2-1, with 8 bases identical to TRBD2. CDR3 size: 17 residues. The ends lost 0 bases at V and 5 bases at J; junction bases unmatched: 10. Germline-derived CDR1 and CDR2 are SGHRS and YFSETQ. As DNA, the CDR3 is TGCGCCAGCAGCTTGGGCCTACGTACTAGCGGCCACAATGAGCAGTTCTTC. Amino acid sequence: CASSLGLRTSGHNEQFF.

The V call is TRBV10-1, the J call TRBJ2-3; 13 bases match TRBD2. V dropped 6 bases and J dropped 3; count of bases not matched to a gene: 9. Germline V CDR1 and CDR2: WNHNN, SYGVQD (reference sequence). The CDR3 length is 17 residues. CDR3 protein: CASSGVTSGGATDTQYF. For the CDR3, the DNA is TGCGCCAGCAGCGGAGTTACTAGCGGGGGGGCAACAGATACGCAGTATTTT.

In DNA form, the CDR3 reads TGTGCCTGGAGTGCCTCCTCGGATTCACCCCTCCACTTT. Translation: CAWSASSDSPLHF. This chain links TRBV30 with TRBJ1-6; no definite D call. Germline CDR1 reads GTSNPN; CDR2 reads SVGIG (reference sequence). This CDR3 contains 13 residues. Trimming took off 1 base at V and 8 bases at J, with 9 bases between the two ends.

As regards this clone: Other DNA sequences within the sample encode an identical CDR3. The rearrangement joins TRBV4-1 to TRBJ1-2; D perhaps matches TRBD1 (5 bases). The CDR3 loop spans 13 amino acids. The V gene's germline CDR1 is MGHRA and CDR2 YSYEKL. Trimming pared 0 bases from V and 4 bases from J, leaving 6 bases between. CDR3 bases: TGCGCCAGCAGCCAAGACGGGGGCTATGGCTACACCTTC. It translates to CASSQDGGYGYTF.

The chain uses TRBV3-1 (or the pseudogene TRBV3-2) and TRBJ2-5; TRBD2 aligns across 8 bases. The CDR3 is made up of 16 amino acids. CDR1 and CDR2 from the germline V gene are LGHDT and YNNKEL (reference sequence). After removal of 1 base from V and 5 bases from J, the junction contained 9 bases not matched to a gene. The CDR3 DNA sequence: TGTGCCAGCAGCCAAGTACCAGGGACTAGGAGGGAGACCCAGTACTTC. Protein product: CASSQVPGTRRETQYF.

The chain links TRBV4-1 to TRBJ2-7; 8 bases map to TRBD1. There are 13 residues in the CDR3. Germline V CDR1 and CDR2: MGHRA, YSYEKL. V lost 4 bases to trimming and J lost 6 bases; unmatched junction nucleotides: 5. The CDR3 nucleotides read TGCGCCAGCAGCCTATACAGGGGGGTCGAGCAGTACTTC. Translating gives CASSLYRGVEQYF.

This sequence joins TRBV19 and TRBJ1-5, with a weak D call TRBD1 (5 bases). The V end lost 4 bases, the J end lost 1 base, and 11 bases lay between the germline ends. Germline V gives CDR1 LNHDA, CDR2 SQIVND (reference sequence). The CDR3 spans 15 residues. The CDR3 protein is CASSRQKRSNQPQHF. The CDR3, as DNA: TGTGCCAGTAGTAGACAGAAAAGAAGCAATCAGCCCCAGCATTTT.

The chain employs TRBV18 and TRBJ2-1, with 10 positions matching TRBD2. Germline V gives CDR1 KGHSH, CDR2 LQKENI. This CDR3 region has 15 residues. V lost 7 bases, J lost 2 bases, and 5 bases stayed unmatched. As DNA, the CDR3 is TGTGCCAGCTTAGCGGGGGGCCTGACCTACAATGAGCAGTTCTTC. Its translation is CASLAGGLTYNEQFF.

CDR3 bases: TGTGCCAGTACCCCGACAGGGGACGGGGAGCTGTTTTTT. This codes for CASTPTGDGELFF. This chain joins TRBV19 and TRBJ2-2, with 8 bases fitting TRBD1. The trim removed 7 bases at V and 7 bases at J, leaving 5 bases unmatched. The germline CDR1 and CDR2 sequences are LNHDA and SQIVND (reference sequence). The CDR3 contains 13 residues.